These 25 T cell receptor beta chains were all obtained from the same sample, sequenced in a study of cytomegalovirus exposure and HLA in healthy donors. PCR used 60 Vbeta primers and 13 Jbeta primers. Method: immunoSEQ multiplex PCR; TCRdb's copy keeps in-frame clones and lacks some. The table shows about 160,000 clones, with 65% to 85% occurring only once. Sequencing was carried out using PBMCs. The receptors shown here come from a male donor in good health and CMV-seropositive.

V and J are TRBV11-3 and TRBJ1-5; 9 bases agree with TRBD1. Germline V CDR1 and CDR2: SGHNT, YENEEA. V dropped 4 bases and J dropped 8; count of bases not matched to a gene: 9. This CDR3 has 15 amino acids. The CDR3 protein is CASSSGQGEGEPQHF. CDR3 DNA sequence: TGTGCCAGCAGCTCGGGACAGGGAGAGGGGGAGCCCCAGCATTTT.

This chain uses TRBV5-1 with TRBJ2-1; tentative D call: TRBD2 (5 bases). Germline V gives CDR1 SGHRS, CDR2 YFSETQ. The CDR3 has 16 residues. The ends were cut back, 4 bases at V and 0 bases at J, with 14 bases in the middle. The chain's CDR3 is CASSPLEGRSYNEQFF. The CDR3 bases are TGCGCCAGCAGCCCACTAGAAGGCCGCTCCTACAATGAGCAGTTCTTC.

V and J are TRBV21-1 and TRBJ1-2. TRBV21-1 is noted as a pseudogene. The CDR3 is 15 residues long. The CDR3 nucleotides are TGTGCCAGCAGCACCGGACCGGGGGTTCGGGATGGCTACACCTTC. Protein sequence: CASSTGPGVRDGYTF.

This chain joins TRBV6-5 and TRBJ2-7; 14 nucleotides align to TRBD2. The ends lost 6 bases at V and 5 bases at J; junction bases unmatched: 3. The CDR3 loop spans 14 amino acids. CDR1 and CDR2 from the germline V gene are MNHEY and SVGAGI. The chain's CDR3 is CASSPGLAGDEQYF. CDR3 bases: TGTGCCAGCAGCCCGGGACTAGCGGGAGACGAGCAGTACTTC.

This clone was counted only a few times. Its ends do not fully match the called genes, so a read error is possible. V is TRBV19 and J is TRBJ1-1, with D maybe TRBD1 (5 bases). Per the germline V gene, CDR1 is LNHDA and CDR2 is SQIVND (reference sequence). The CDR3 length is 12 residues. The CDR3 here is CASSTGTPISVF. The CDR3 DNA is TGTGCCAGTAGTACCGGGACTCCCATTTCCGTCTTT.

The chain recombines TRBV28 with TRBJ1-5, with D unclear. Deletions cut 3 bases from V and 7 bases from J, with 4 bases between. The CDR3 spans 11 residues. Germline CDR1 MDHEN, CDR2 SYDVKM. The CDR3 loop is CASSFSQPQHF. The DNA of the CDR3 is TGTGCCAGCAGTTTTAGCCAGCCCCAGCATTTT. Supplemented by reference TRBV28 and TRBJ1-5, the full variable domain reads DVKVTQSSRYLVKRTGEKVFLECVQDMDHENMFWYRQDPGLGLRLIYFSYDVKMKEKGDIPEGYSVSREKKERFSLILESASTNQTSMYLCASSFSQPQHFGDGTRLSIL.

This sequence joins TRBV11-3 and TRBJ2-1; a possible D gene is TRBD2 (5 bases). The CDR3 spans 16 residues. Germline values: CDR1 SGHNT, CDR2 YENEEA. V was trimmed by 8 bases and J by 4 bases, leaving 21 bases between them. CDR3 DNA sequence: TGTGCCAGCGCCCTGGCTAGCCCTCTTACGTACAATGAGCAGTTCTTC. Translation gives CASALASPLTYNEQFF.

This clone showed up just once. The genes are TRBV27 and TRBJ2-7, with 11 bases aligning to TRBD2. Germline loops: CDR1 MNHEY, CDR2 SMNVEV (reference sequence). Germline trimming cut 5 bases from V and 6 bases from J; bases unmatched to any gene: 3. This CDR3 has 13 amino acids. The chain's CDR3 is CASSRLAGLEQYF. The CDR3 region has the DNA TGTGCCAGCAGTCGACTAGCGGGACTCGAGCAGTACTTC.

The V gene is TRBV2, the J gene TRBJ2-4; 7 nucleotides agree with TRBD1. This CDR3 spans 17 amino acids. Germline V CDR1 and CDR2: SNHLY, FYNNEI. V dropped 8 bases and J dropped 0; count of bases not matched to a gene: 13. CDR3 region: CASPRQGNSLAKNIQYF. CDR3 nucleotides: TGTGCCAGCCCGAGACAGGGCAACTCCTTAGCCAAAAACATTCAGTACTTC.

The J gene is TRBJ2-2, the V gene TRBV11-3, with D perhaps TRBD1 (6 bases). The CDR3 runs 14 residues. Trimming took off 5 bases at V and 5 bases at J, with 12 bases between the two ends. Germline V CDR1 and CDR2: SGHNT, YENEEA. The CDR3 sequence: CASSLQTGTGELFF. CDR3 nucleotides: TGTGCCAGCAGCCTTCAAACAGGGACCGGGGAGCTGTTTTTT.

This clone was found once. The chain has TRBV6-1 and TRBJ2-1; possibly TRBD1 for D (6 bases). Germline assignment: CDR1 MNHNS and CDR2 SASEGT. V was pared by 7 bases and J by 0 bases, with 10 bases between. The CDR3 consists of 14 residues. CDR3 in DNA: TGTGCCAGCACCGGACAGAGCTCCTACAATGAGCAGTTCTTC. Translation: CASTGQSSYNEQFF.

The chain is built from TRBV7-2 and TRBJ1-2; TRBD1 aligns across 12 bases. Germline lookup yields CDR1 SGHTA and CDR2 FQGNSA. The CDR3 consists of 14 residues. J gave up 7 bases and V 4 bases, and 4 bases lay outside the gene matches. CDR3 region: CASSYGTGGRGYTF. CDR3 sequence (DNA): TGTGCCAGCAGCTACGGGACAGGGGGCCGTGGCTACACCTTC.

In regard to this clone: Its ends do not fully match the called genes, so a read error is possible. The rearrangement links TRBV11-3 to TRBJ2-7; no clear D gene. Germline V CDR1 and CDR2: SGHNT, YENEEA. This CDR3 is 13 amino acids long. DNA of the CDR3: TGTGCCAGCAGCCCTAGATTTTTCTACGAGCAGTGCTTC. The encoded protein is CASSPRFFYEQCF.

This chain uses TRBV7-9 with TRBJ1-3, with D perhaps matching TRBD1 (5 bases). V was cut by 5 bases and J by 3 bases, with 23 bases left in between. CDR3 length equals 18 residues. The V gene's germline CDR1 is SEHNR and CDR2 FQNEAQ (reference sequence). This CDR3 is CASSPGPRATVDGNTIYF. The CDR3 bases are TGTGCCAGCAGCCCCGGGCCCCGGGCGACAGTGGATGGAAACACCATATATTTT.

This clone appeared once. The chain links TRBV27 to TRBJ2-7; no clear D. Germline lookup yields CDR1 MNHEY and CDR2 SMNVEV (reference sequence). Trimming stripped 3 bases from V and 0 bases from J, with 6 bases between. This CDR3 has 13 residues. The DNA for the CDR3 is TGTGCCAGCAGTTTCTCGAGCTCCTACGAGCAGTACTTC. Its translation: CASSFSSSYEQYF.

J is TRBJ2-6 and V is TRBV5-8; tentatively, D is TRBD1 (6 bases). The CDR3 length is 16 residues. Germline lookup yields CDR1 SGHTS and CDR2 YDEGEE. V lost 3 bases, J lost 2 bases, and 12 bases lay in between. For the CDR3, the DNA is TGTGCCAGCAGCTCCGGACAGTTACCTGGGGCCAACGTCCTGACTTTC. Its translation is CASSSGQLPGANVLTF. The whole variable domain, filled in from reference TRBV5-8 and TRBJ2-6, reads EAGVTQSPTHLIKTRGQQATLRCSPISGHTSVYWYQQALGLGLQFLLWYDEGEERNRGNFPPRFSGRQFPNYSSELNVNALELEDSALYLCASSSGQLPGANVLTFGAGSRLTVL.

The rearrangement uses TRBV6-5 and TRBJ2-1, with a tentative D call TRBD1 (6 bases). The CDR3 loop spans 12 amino acids. Looked up from germline, CDR1 is MNHEY and CDR2 is SVGAGI. Between the trimmed V and J ends, which lost 10 bases and 10 bases, there was a span of 17 bases. CDR3 protein: CATGRQVKEQFF. The CDR3 DNA reads as TGTGCCACCGGAAGACAGGTCAAGGAGCAGTTCTTC.

The chain employs TRBV5-5 and TRBJ2-7, with D possibly matching TRBD1 (6 bases). The CDR3 is made up of 16 amino acids. Trimming shortened V by 1 base and J by 0 bases, and 14 bases separated the two germline ends. CDR1 and CDR2 (germline): SGHKS, YYEKEE (reference sequence). The DNA for the CDR3 is TGTGCCAGCAGCTTGTATACACGGGACACCTCCTACGAGCAGTACTTC. Amino acid sequence: CASSLYTRDTSYEQYF.

The rearrangement joins TRBV6-1 to TRBJ2-7; D unresolved. The CDR3 runs to 13 residues. The germline gives CDR1 MNHNS, CDR2 SASEGT. Deletions cut 4 bases from V and 2 bases from J, with 9 bases between. The DNA of the CDR3 is TGTGCCAGCAGTGGAAGCATAACCTACGAGCAGTACTTC. Encoded protein: CASSGSITYEQYF.

This chain uses TRBV7-9 with TRBJ2-7; 7 nucleotides match TRBD2. CDR1 and CDR2 (germline): SEHNR, FQNEAQ (reference sequence). CDR3 length: 14 amino acids. V lost 5 bases, J lost 2 bases, and 6 bases stayed unmatched. CDR3 nucleotide sequence: TGTGCCAGCAGCAGCCCGCTAGCGGCCTACGAGCAGTACTTC. It translates to CASSSPLAAYEQYF.

This chain joins TRBV5-4 and TRBJ2-7; tentatively, D is TRBD1 (6 bases). Per the germline V gene, CDR1 is SGHNT and CDR2 is YYREEE (reference sequence). Trimming removed 2 bases at V and 2 bases at J, with 8 bases between. The CDR3 spans 13 residues. The CDR3 bases are TGTGCCAGCAGCTTCGGACAGACCTACGAGCAGTACTTC. This translates into CASSFGQTYEQYF.

The CDR3, as DNA: TGCGCCAGCAGCCAAAAAACGGCCCTGACACAGGTTGTCTACGAGCAGTACTTC. Encoded protein: CASSQKTALTQVVYEQYF. V usage is TRBV4-3 and J usage is TRBJ2-7; a weak D match, TRBD1 (5 bases). The CDR3 contains 18 residues. In germline, CDR1 is LGHNA, CDR2 YSLEER. Trimming stripped 2 bases from V and 3 bases from J, with 23 bases between.

The chain couples TRBV15 to TRBJ2-1; D is unclear. The V gene lost 3 bases and the J gene lost 9 bases, with 9 bases spanning the gap. This CDR3 spans 12 amino acids. Germline assignment: CDR1 LNHNV and CDR2 YYDKDF (reference sequence). The CDR3 loop reads CATSRSEAEQFF. The CDR3 DNA follows: TGTGCCACCAGCAGGTCAGAGGCTGAGCAGTTCTTC.

The chain joins TRBV6-5 to TRBJ1-2; unclear D gene. The germline gives CDR1 MNHEY, CDR2 SVGAGI. This CDR3 is 13 amino acids long. Trimming cost V 4 bases and J 4 bases, with 10 bases left between them. CDR3 sequence reads: CASSLWETYGYTF. CDR3 nucleotides: TGTGCCAGCAGTTTATGGGAGACCTATGGCTACACCTTC.

Turning to this clone: One end of the junction does not line up with germline, which may come from a read error. The chain couples TRBV7-7 to TRBJ2-3; TRBD2 aligns across 9 bases. The CDR3 is 17 residues long. Germline V gene sequence: CDR1 SSHAT, CDR2 FNYEAQ (reference sequence). The CDR3 loop reads CASSSSLIAGAADTQYF. The DNA of the CDR3 is TGTGCTAGCAGCTCCTCGCTTATAGCGGGAGCAGCAGATACGCAGTATTTT. Full variable domain (outside the CDR3, taken from reference TRBV7-7 and TRBJ2-3): GAGVSQSPRYKVTKRGQDVTLRCDPISSHATLYWYQQALGQGPEFLTYFNYEAQPDKSGLPSDRFSAERPEGSISTLTIQRTEQRDSAMYRCASSSSLIAGAADTQYFGPGTRLTVL.